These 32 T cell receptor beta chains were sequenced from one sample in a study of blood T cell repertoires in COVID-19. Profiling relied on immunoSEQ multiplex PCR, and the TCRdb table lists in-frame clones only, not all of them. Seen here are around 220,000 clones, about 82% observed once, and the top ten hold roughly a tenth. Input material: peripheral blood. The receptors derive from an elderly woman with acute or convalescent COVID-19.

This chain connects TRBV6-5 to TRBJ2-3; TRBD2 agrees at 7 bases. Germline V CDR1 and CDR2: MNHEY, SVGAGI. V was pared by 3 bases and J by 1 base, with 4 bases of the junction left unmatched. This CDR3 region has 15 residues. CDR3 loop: CASSYSSGGTDTQYF. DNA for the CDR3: TGTGCCAGCAGTTATTCCAGCGGGGGCACAGATACGCAGTATTTT.

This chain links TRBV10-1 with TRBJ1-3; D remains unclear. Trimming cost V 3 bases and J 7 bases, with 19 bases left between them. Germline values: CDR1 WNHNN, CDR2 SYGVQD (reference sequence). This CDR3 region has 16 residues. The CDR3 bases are TGCGCCAGCAGTGATTGCCCCAGTGAATCGCGGAACACCATATATTTT. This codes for CASSDCPSESRNTIYF.

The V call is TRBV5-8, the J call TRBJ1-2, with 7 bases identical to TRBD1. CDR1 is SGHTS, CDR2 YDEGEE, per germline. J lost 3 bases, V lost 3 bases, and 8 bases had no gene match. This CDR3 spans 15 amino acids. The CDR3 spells CASSYQGQAYYGYTF. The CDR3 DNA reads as TGTGCCAGCAGCTATCAAGGACAGGCCTACTATGGCTACACCTTC.

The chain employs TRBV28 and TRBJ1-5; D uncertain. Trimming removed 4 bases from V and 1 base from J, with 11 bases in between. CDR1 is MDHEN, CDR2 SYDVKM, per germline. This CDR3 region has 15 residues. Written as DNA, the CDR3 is TGTGCCAGCAGTTCGCTCCACGGGAGCAATCAGCCCCAGCATTTT. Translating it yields CASSSLHGSNQPQHF. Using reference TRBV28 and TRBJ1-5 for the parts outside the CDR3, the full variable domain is DVKVTQSSRYLVKRTGEKVFLECVQDMDHENMFWYRQDPGLGLRLIYFSYDVKMKEKGDIPEGYSVSREKKERFSLILESASTNQTSMYLCASSSLHGSNQPQHFGDGTRLSIL.

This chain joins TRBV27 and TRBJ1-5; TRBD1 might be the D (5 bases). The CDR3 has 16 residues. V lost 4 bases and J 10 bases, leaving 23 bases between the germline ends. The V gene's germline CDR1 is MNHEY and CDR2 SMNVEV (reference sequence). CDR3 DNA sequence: TGTGCCAGCAGTTCGTGGACGCAGGGCATAATACAACCCCAGCATTTT. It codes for CASSSWTQGIIQPQHF.

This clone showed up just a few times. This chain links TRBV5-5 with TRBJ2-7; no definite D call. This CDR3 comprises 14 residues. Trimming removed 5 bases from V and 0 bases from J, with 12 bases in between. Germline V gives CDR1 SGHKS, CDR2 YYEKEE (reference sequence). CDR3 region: CASSFTTASYEQYF. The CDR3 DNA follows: TGTGCCAGCAGTTTTACTACGGCCTCCTACGAGCAGTACTTC. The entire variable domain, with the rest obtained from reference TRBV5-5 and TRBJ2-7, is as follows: DAGVTQSPTHLIKTRGQQVTLRCSPISGHKSVSWYQQVLGQGPQFIFQYYEKEERGRGNFPDRFSARQFPNYSSELNVNALLLGDSALYLCASSFTTASYEQYFGPGTRLTVT.

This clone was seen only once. The CDR3 coding sequence is TGTGCCATCAGTAGCGTTATCTACGAGCAGTACTTC. Translating it yields CAISSVIYEQYF. The V and J genes are TRBV10-3 and TRBJ2-7; D not resolved. Germline assignment: CDR1 ENHRY and CDR2 SYGVKD. This CDR3 comprises 12 residues. The V end lost 5 bases, the J end lost 3 bases, and 8 bases lay between the germline ends.

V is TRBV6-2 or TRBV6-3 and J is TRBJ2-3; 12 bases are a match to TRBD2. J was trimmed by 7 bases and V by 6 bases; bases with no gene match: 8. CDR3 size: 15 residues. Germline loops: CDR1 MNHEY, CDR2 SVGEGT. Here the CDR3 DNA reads TGTGCCAGCAGCCTTAAGACTAGCGGGAGTAATACGCAGTATTTT. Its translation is CASSLKTSGSNTQYF.

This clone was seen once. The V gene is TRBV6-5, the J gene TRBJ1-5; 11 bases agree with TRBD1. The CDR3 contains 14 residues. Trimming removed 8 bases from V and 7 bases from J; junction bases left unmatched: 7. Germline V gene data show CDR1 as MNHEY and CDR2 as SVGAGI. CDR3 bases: TGTGCCAGCGCATGGGACAGGGGGAGACAGCCCCAGCATTTT. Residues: CASAWDRGRQPQHF.

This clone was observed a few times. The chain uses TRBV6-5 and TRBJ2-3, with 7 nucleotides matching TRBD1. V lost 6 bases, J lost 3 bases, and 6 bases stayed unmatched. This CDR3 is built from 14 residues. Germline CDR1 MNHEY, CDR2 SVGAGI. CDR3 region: CASSDRAVTDTQYF. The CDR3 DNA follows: TGTGCCAGCAGCGACAGGGCTGTTACAGATACGCAGTATTTT.

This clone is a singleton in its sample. CDR3: CATSVTGGLSYNEQFF. The CDR3 DNA reads TGTGCCACCAGCGTCACAGGGGGCCTCTCCTACAATGAGCAGTTCTTC. This chain uses TRBV24-1 with TRBJ2-1, with 9 bases lining up with TRBD1. CDR3 length: 16 amino acids. The ends lost 7 bases at V and 0 bases at J; junction bases unmatched: 6. Looked up from germline, CDR1 is KGHDR and CDR2 is SFDVKD.

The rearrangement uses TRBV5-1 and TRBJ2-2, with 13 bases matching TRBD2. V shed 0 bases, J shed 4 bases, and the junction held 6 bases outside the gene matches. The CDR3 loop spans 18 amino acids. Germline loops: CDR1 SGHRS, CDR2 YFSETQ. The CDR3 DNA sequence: TGCGCCAGCAGCTTGGGTGGACTAGCGGGAGCAGGCACCGGGGAGCTGTTTTTT. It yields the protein CASSLGGLAGAGTGELFF.

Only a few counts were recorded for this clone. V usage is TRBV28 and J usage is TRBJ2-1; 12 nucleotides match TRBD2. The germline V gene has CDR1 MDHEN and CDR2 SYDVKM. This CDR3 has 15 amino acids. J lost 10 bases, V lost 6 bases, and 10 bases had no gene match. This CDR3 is CASSQSSGGAPEQFF. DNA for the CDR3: TGTGCCAGCAGCCAATCTAGCGGGGGGGCCCCGGAGCAGTTCTTC. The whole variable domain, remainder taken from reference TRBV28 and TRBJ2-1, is DVKVTQSSRYLVKRTGEKVFLECVQDMDHENMFWYRQDPGLGLRLIYFSYDVKMKEKGDIPEGYSVSREKKERFSLILESASTNQTSMYLCASSQSSGGAPEQFFGPGTRLTVL.

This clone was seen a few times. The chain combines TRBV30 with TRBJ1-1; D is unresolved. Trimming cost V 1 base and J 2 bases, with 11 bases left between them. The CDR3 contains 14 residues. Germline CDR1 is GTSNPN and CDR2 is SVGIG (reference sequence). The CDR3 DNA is TGTGCCTGGAGTGCTCTCCACAGAAACACTGAAGCTTTCTTT. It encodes CAWSALHRNTEAFF.

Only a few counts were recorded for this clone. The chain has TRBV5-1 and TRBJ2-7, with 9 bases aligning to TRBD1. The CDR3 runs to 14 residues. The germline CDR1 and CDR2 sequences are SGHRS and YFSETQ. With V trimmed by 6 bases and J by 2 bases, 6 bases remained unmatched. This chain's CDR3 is CASTAGQGPYEQYF. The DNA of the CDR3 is TGCGCCAGCACAGCCGGACAGGGGCCCTACGAGCAGTACTTC.

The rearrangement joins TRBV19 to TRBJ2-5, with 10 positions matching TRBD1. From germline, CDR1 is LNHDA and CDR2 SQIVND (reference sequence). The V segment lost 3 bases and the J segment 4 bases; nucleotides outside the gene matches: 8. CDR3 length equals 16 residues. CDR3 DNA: TGTGCCAGTAGTATTGGCTCGGGGACAGGGGTAGAGACCCAGTACTTC. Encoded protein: CASSIGSGTGVETQYF.

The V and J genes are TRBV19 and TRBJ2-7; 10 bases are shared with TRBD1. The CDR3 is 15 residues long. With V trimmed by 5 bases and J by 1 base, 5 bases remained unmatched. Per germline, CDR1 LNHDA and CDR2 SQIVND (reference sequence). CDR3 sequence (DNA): TGTGCCAGTAGTGACCGGGACAGGGGTTCCTACGAGCAGTACTTC. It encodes CASSDRDRGSYEQYF. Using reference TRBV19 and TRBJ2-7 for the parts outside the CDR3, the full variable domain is DGGITQSPKYLFRKEGQNVTLSCEQNLNHDAMYWYRQDPGQGLRLIYYSQIVNDFQKGDIAEGYSVSREKKESFPLTVTSAQKNPTAFYLCASSDRDRGSYEQYFGPGTRLTVT.

The CDR3, as DNA: TGTGCCAGTAGTAACAGGGACGAAAAACTGTTTTTT. Its translation is CASSNRDEKLFF. This chain links TRBV19 with TRBJ1-4; perhaps TRBD1 as D (6 bases). The V gene's germline CDR1 is LNHDA and CDR2 SQIVND (reference sequence). The length of the CDR3 is 12 residues. Trimming removed 4 bases at V and 8 bases at J, with 8 bases between.

Written as DNA, the CDR3 is TGTGCCAGTAGTACCCATATGGGGACAGGGAAAGAGACCCAGTACTTC. Its translation is CASSTHMGTGKETQYF. This sequence joins TRBV19 and TRBJ2-5; 9 bases match TRBD1. Germline CDR1 and CDR2: LNHDA and SQIVND (reference sequence). CDR3 length equals 16 residues. V dropped 4 bases and J dropped 3; count of bases not matched to a gene: 9.

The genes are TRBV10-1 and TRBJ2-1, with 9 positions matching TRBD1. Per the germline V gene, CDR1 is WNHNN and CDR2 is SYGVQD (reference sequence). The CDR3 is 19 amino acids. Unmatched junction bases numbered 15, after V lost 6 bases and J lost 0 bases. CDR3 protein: CASRTPPGQGPSSYNEQFF. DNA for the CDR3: TGCGCCAGCAGGACTCCTCCGGGACAGGGACCCAGCTCCTACAATGAGCAGTTCTTC.

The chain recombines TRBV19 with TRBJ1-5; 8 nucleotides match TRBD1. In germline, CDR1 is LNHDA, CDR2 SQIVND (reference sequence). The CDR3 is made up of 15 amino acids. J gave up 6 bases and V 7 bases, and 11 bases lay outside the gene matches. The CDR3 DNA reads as TGTGCCAGTAAGCAGGGGGCGAGGTCAGGTCAGCCCCAGCATTTT. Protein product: CASKQGARSGQPQHF.

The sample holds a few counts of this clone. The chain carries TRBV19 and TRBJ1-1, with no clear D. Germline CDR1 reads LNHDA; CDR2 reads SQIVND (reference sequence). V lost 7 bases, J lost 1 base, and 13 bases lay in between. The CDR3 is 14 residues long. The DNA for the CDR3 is TGTGCCAGTATCCGGCGAGAGGCGAACACTGAAGCTTTCTTT. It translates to CASIRREANTEAFF.

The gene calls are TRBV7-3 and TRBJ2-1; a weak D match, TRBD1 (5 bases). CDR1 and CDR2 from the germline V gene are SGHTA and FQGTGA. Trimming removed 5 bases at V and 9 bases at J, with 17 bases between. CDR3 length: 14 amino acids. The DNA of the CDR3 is TGTGCCAGCAGCCCCGGGCCAGGGTGGCGTGAGCAGTTCTTC. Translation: CASSPGPGWREQFF. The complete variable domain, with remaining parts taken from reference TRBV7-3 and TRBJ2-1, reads GAGVSQTPSNKVTEKGKYVELRCDPISGHTALYWYRQSLGQGPEFLIYFQGTGAADDSGLPNDRFFAVRPEGSVSTLKIQRTERGDSAVYLCASSPGPGWREQFFGPGTRLTVL.

CDR3 in DNA: TGCGCCAGCAGCTCCCTAATACAGGGGAACACTGAAGCTTTCTTT. This translates into CASSSLIQGNTEAFF. The V and J genes are TRBV5-1 and TRBJ1-1; the D gene is possibly TRBD1 (6 bases). The CDR3 is made up of 15 amino acids. V was cut by 3 bases and J by 1 base, with 13 bases left in between. Germline CDR1 SGHRS, CDR2 YFSETQ.

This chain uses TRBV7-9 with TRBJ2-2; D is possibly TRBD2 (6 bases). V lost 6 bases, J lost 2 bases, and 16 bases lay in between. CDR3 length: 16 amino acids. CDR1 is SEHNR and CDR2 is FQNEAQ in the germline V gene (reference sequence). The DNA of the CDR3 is TGTGCCAGCAGTTTCGGGACTCTGGAAAACACCGGGGAGCTGTTTTTT. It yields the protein CASSFGTLENTGELFF.

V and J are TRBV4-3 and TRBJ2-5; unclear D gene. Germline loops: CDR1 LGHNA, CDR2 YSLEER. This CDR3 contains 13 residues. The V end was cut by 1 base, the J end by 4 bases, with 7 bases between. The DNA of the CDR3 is TGCGCCAGCAGCCAAGCAGGCAGAGAGACCCAGTACTTC. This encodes CASSQAGRETQYF.

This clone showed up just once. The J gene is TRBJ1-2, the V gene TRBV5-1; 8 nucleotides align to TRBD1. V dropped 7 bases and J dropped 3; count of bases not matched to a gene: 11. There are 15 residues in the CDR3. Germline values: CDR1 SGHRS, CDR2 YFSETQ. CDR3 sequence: CASGQDRVSDYGYTF. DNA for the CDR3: TGCGCCAGCGGCCAGGACAGGGTTTCGGACTATGGCTACACCTTC.

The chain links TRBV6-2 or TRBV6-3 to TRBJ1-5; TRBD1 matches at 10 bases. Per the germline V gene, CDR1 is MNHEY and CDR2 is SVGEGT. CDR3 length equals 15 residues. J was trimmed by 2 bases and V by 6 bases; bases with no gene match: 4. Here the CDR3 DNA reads TGTGCCAGCAGCTCAGGGACAGGGGGCAATCAGCCCCAGCATTTT. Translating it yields CASSSGTGGNQPQHF.

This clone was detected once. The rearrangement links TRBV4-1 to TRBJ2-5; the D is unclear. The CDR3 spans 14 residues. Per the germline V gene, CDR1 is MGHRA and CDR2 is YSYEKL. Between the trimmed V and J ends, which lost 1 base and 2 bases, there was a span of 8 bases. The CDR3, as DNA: TGCGCCAGCAGCCAAGGGCGGTTACAAGAGACCCAGTACTTC. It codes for CASSQGRLQETQYF.

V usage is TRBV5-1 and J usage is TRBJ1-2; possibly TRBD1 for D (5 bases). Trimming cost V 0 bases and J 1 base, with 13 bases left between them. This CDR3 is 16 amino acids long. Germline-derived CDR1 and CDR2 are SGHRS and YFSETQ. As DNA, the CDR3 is TGCGCCAGCAGCTTGGAGTTGACAGAGGATAACTATGGCTACACCTTC. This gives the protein CASSLELTEDNYGYTF.

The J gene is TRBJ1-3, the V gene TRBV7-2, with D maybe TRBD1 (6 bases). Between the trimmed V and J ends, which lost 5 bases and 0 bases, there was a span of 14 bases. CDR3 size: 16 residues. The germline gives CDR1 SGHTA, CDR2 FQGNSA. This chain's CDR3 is CASSPRDTSSGNTIYF. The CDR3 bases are TGTGCCAGCAGCCCAAGGGACACATCCTCTGGAAACACCATATATTTT.

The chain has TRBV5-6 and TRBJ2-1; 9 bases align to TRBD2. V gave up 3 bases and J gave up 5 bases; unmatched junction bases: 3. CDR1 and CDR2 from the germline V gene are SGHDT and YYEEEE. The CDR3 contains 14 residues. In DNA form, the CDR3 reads TGTGCCAGCAGCTCCGGGACTAGCAACAATGAGCAGTTCTTC. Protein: CASSSGTSNNEQFF.